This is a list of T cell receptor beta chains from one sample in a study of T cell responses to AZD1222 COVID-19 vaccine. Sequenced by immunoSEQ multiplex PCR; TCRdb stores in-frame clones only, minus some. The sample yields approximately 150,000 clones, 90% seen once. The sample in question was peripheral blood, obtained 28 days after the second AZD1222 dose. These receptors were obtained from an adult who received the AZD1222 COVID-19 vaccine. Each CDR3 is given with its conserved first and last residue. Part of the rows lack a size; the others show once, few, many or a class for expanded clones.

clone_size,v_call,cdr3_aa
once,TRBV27,CASRRDSGGSSAGGYTQYF
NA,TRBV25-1,CASSADETGTEAFF
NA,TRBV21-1,CASSKRRRRLPPSYEQYF
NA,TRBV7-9,CASSLLQGADGYTF
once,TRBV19,CASSTNRGRGLWEQYF
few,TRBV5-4,CASSVDRDHEQYF
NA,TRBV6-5,CASSSWGGGGEETQYF
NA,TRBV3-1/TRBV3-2,CASSLGLAGGVDTQYF
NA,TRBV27,CASKRSYNSPLHF
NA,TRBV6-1,CASSATGAWAKNIQYF
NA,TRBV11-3,CASSLGGSSYEQYF
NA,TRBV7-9,CASSPRTGDYGYTF
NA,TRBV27,CATLLTGGEQYF
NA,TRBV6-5,CAITLGAGAYNEQFF
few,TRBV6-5,CASSFKDSNQPQHF
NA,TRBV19,CASKSGEGFNEQFF
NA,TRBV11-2,CASSANQGRDTEAFF
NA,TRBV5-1,CASSSAGMNTEAFF
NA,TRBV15,CATSSPKNATYEQYF
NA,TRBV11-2,CASSLAWAGPFYNEQFF
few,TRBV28,CATQDSGYEQYF
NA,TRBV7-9,CASSFPLGGAQPSYNEQFF
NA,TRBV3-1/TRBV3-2,CASSQGWSGRYGYTF
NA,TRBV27,CASSWGDEQFF
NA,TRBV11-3,CASSLRGGSGTEAFF
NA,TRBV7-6,CASSLNIKTQYF
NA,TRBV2,CASSDRGTYNSPLHF
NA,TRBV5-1,CASASLGPYYEQYF
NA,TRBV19,CASSIGSQGPYNEQFF
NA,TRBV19,CASSIDNIYEQFF
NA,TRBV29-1,CSVAGAGGGEKLFF
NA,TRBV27,CASSLFRVQRGSYGELFF
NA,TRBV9,CASSVDQGLVDTF
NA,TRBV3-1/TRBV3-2,CASSFLGQGANTIYF
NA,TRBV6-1,CASREKTGTGTFQDDEQYF
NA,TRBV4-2,CASSQDGPTNEKLFF
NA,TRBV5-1,CASSVGQGGNYGYTF
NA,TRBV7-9,CASSRTHGTGAYEQYF
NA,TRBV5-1,CASSLNTGGDYGYTF